Each of the 18 T cell receptor beta chains below was sequenced from the same sample in a study of blood T cells in healthy people across ages. The authors ran a second PCR of about 6 to 12 cycles using a sample-barcoded 5' primer and a J-beta primer mix. TCRdb redid the calling of the 5' RACE reads with MiXCR, one entry per CDR3 protein. The sample includes some 760,000 distinct CDR3 sequences, 20% to 30% of them seen just once. These data were likewise used in another study, on T cells of mothers and their children.

Sequenced input: blood. These receptors all come from a boy younger than 18 in good health.

Only a few counts were recorded for this clonotype. J is TRBJ2-1 and V is TRBV7-9; D is unclear. This CDR3 spans 14 amino acids. Trimming removed 5 bases from V and 12 bases from J, with 20 bases in between. The germline V gene has CDR1 SEHNR and CDR2 FQNEAQ (reference sequence). The CDR3 reads CASSENTVVSVQFF. The CDR3 DNA reads as TGTGCCAGCAGCGAAAACACGGTGGTGAGTGTGCAGTTCTTC.

This chain joins TRBV9 and TRBJ1-2; D ambiguous. V lost 0 bases, J lost 8 bases, and 17 bases lay in between. This CDR3 comprises 15 residues. The germline CDR1 and CDR2 sequences are SGDLS and YYNGEE. CDR3 loop: CASSVDGAEAGGYTF. The CDR3 coding sequence is TGTGCCAGCAGCGTAGACGGCGCGGAGGCCGGGGGCTACACCTTC.

Note on this clonotype: The junction does not match germline at one end; this may be a read error. V gene TRBV5-1 combines with J gene TRBJ1-1; D possibly corresponds to TRBD1 (5 bases). CDR1 and CDR2 (germline): SGHRS, YFSETQ. This CDR3 is built from 17 residues. The DNA for the CDR3 is TGTGCCAGCAGCTTGACCGTCGACAGCATCATGAACACTGAAGTTTTCTTT. This gives the protein CASSLTVDSIMNTEVFF.

V and J are TRBV5-8 and TRBJ2-5; no clear D gene. The assigned J gene may be wrong: the sequence end matches TRBJ2-7 better. Per the germline V gene, CDR1 is SGHTS and CDR2 is YDEGEE. This CDR3 is 14 amino acids long. The chain's CDR3 is CASSFFLGNYEQYF. In DNA, the CDR3 is TGTGCCAGCAGCTTTTTCCTAGGAAACTACGAGCAGTACTTC.

J is TRBJ2-1 and V is TRBV6-1; TRBD2 might be the D (6 bases). Germline assignment: CDR1 MNHNS and CDR2 SASEGT. The V end lost 7 bases, the J end lost 8 bases, and 21 bases lay between the germline ends. There are 15 residues in the CDR3. CDR3 residues: CASNLRRAGNDEQFF. In DNA form, the CDR3 reads TGTGCCAGCAACCTACGGAGGGCTGGTAACGATGAGCAGTTCTTC.

This clonotype was observed a handful of times. The CDR3 loop reads CSAREGTKHNEQFF. In DNA, the CDR3 is TGCAGTGCTAGGGAAGGGACGAAACACAATGAGCAGTTCTTC. This sequence joins TRBV20-1 and TRBJ2-1; D may be TRBD1 or TRBD2 (5 bases each). Trimming removed 3 bases at V and 5 bases at J, with 14 bases between. The CDR3 covers 14 residues. The germline gives CDR1 DFQATT, CDR2 SNEGSKA (reference sequence).

This clonotype was detected only a few times. V gene TRBV4-2 combines with J gene TRBJ2-7; 11 positions agree with TRBD2. With 4 bases clipped from V and 2 bases from J, the junction kept 7 bases outside the gene matches. This CDR3 comprises 16 residues. CDR1 is LGHNA, CDR2 YNFKEQ, per germline. The CDR3 coding sequence is TGTGCCAGCAGCCCCGGGACTAGCGGTACCACCTACGAGCAGTACTTC. Amino acids: CASSPGTSGTTYEQYF.

V usage is TRBV12-3 or TRBV12-4 and J usage is TRBJ1-2; D unresolved. The CDR3 has 13 residues. Trimming cost V 7 bases and J 3 bases, with 12 bases left between them. Here the CDR3 reads CASNPGMDYGYTF. CDR3 DNA: TGTGCCAGCAATCCGGGAATGGACTATGGCTACACCTTC.

V and J are TRBV10-1 and TRBJ2-6; the D call may be TRBD1 or TRBD2 (5 bases each). The CDR3 length is 15 residues. CDR1 is WNHNN, CDR2 SYGVQD, per germline (reference sequence). Trimming left V 4 bases short and J 0 bases short, with 7 bases between. The CDR3 DNA follows: TGCGCCAGCAGTGGGGACGACTCTGGGGCCAACGTCCTGACTTTC. Protein product: CASSGDDSGANVLTF.

This chain joins TRBV5-1 and TRBJ2-1; D remains unclear. From germline, CDR1 is SGHRS and CDR2 YFSETQ. The CDR3 loop spans 14 amino acids. V shed 0 bases and J shed 6 bases, with 10 bases lying between them. The CDR3 region has the DNA TGCGCCAGCAGCTTGGGTAGTCTTAGCAATGAGCAGTTCTTC. This gives the protein CASSLGSLSNEQFF.

The CDR3 region is CSVFPGQGWTEAFF. In DNA form, the CDR3 reads TGCAGCGTTTTCCCGGGACAGGGGTGGACTGAAGCTTTCTTT. This chain uses TRBV29-1 with TRBJ1-1; 10 bases are a match to TRBD1. Germline V gene data show CDR1 as SQVTM and CDR2 as ANQGSEA. Losses at the gene ends were 5 bases for V and 5 bases for J; bases not matched to a gene: 8. CDR3 length equals 14 residues.

This clonotype has at least ten counts. The chain recombines TRBV6-1 with TRBJ2-3; D gene unclear. With 4 bases removed from V and 5 bases from J, the gap between germline ends came to 4 bases. The germline V gene encodes CDR1 MNHNS and CDR2 SASEGT. This CDR3 comprises 11 residues. The CDR3 bases are TGTGCCAGCAGTGGGGGAGATACGCAGTATTTT. The encoded protein is CASSGGDTQYF.

The rearrangement uses TRBV19 and TRBJ1-2; D is undetermined. Per germline, CDR1 LNHDA and CDR2 SQIVND (reference sequence). The CDR3 runs 13 residues. Trimming shortened V by 6 bases and J by 2 bases, and 10 bases separated the two germline ends. As DNA, the CDR3 is TGTGCCAGTAGAGCGAGAGTAAACTATGGCTACACCTTC. Amino acids: CASRARVNYGYTF.

V gene TRBV29-1 combines with J gene TRBJ2-7; 7 bases map to TRBD1. Germline CDR1 and CDR2: SQVTM and ANQGSEA. The CDR3 covers 13 residues. The trim removed 5 bases at V and 0 bases at J, leaving 4 bases unmatched. The CDR3 coding sequence is TGCAGCGTTCGACAGGGCGCCTCCTACGAGCAGTACTTC. Its translation: CSVRQGASYEQYF.

The V and J genes are TRBV6-2 or TRBV6-3 and TRBJ2-5; D perhaps matches TRBD1 (6 bases). CDR3 size: 13 residues. The germline V gene encodes CDR1 MNHEY and CDR2 SVGEGT. With 7 bases removed from V and 0 bases from J, the gap between germline ends came to 9 bases. The CDR3 loop is CASIGQYQETQYF. DNA of the CDR3: TGTGCCAGCATCGGACAGTACCAAGAGACCCAGTACTTC.

The chain couples TRBV7-2 to TRBJ2-1; D remains unclear. Germline V lookup: CDR1 SGHTA, CDR2 FQGNSA. Trimming shortened V by 2 bases and J by 10 bases, and 9 bases separated the two germline ends. This CDR3 contains 12 residues. CDR3 region: CASSLIGWEQFF. CDR3 coding DNA: TGTGCCAGCAGCTTAATCGGCTGGGAGCAGTTCTTC.

The CDR3 DNA is TGTGCCAGCAGGCCCTCCTACAGGGTAGATACGCAGTATTTT. This translates into CASRPSYRVDTQYF. The rearrangement joins TRBV28 to TRBJ2-3; a possible D gene is TRBD1 (6 bases). CDR1 and CDR2 from the germline V gene are MDHEN and SYDVKM. V gave up 6 bases and J gave up 5 bases, with 15 bases separating them. The CDR3 has 14 amino acids.

The chain couples TRBV7-2 to TRBJ2-7; D is unresolved. Trimming shortened V by 2 bases and J by 3 bases, and 20 bases separated the two germline ends. This CDR3 comprises 17 residues. Germline V gene sequence: CDR1 SGHTA, CDR2 FQGNSA. CDR3 residues: CASSLNGLGRPIYEQYF. CDR3 coding DNA: TGTGCCAGCAGCTTAAACGGCCTTGGGCGCCCCATCTACGAGCAGTACTTC.